This TCR beta chain was profiled in a study of regulatory T cells in long-lasting Graves disease. This clonotype showed up many times. The CDR3 totals 13 residues. Germline-derived CDR1 and CDR2 are SGHAT and FQNNGV. V lost 5 bases, J lost 5 bases, and 10 bases lay in between. Described time point: persistent/refractory GD, antithyroid drugs over 5 years with positive TRAb. With RNA extracted from PBMCs as input, the TCR library was made. The authors built TCR beta libraries using iRepertoire HTBI primers and Arm-PCR of CDR3 regions. Each CDR3 protein gets one entry after TCRdb re-called the multiplex PCR reads with MiXCR. The table has more than 300,000 distinct CDR3 sequences, roughly a fifth seen once.

V and J are TRBV11-2 and TRBJ1-5; no definite D call. Specimen: peripheral blood mononuclear cells (PBMCs), collected when the disease was refractory, from a patient treated with antithyroid drugs. The sequence came from a female donor with Graves disease. The CDR3: CASSLRRDQPQHF. The DNA for the CDR3 is TGTGCCAGCAGCCTTCGACGGGATCAGCCCCAGCATTTT.